Shown below are 23 T cell receptor beta chains from a single sample sequenced in a study of Ad26.COV2.S vaccination and SARS-CoV-2 variants. Assay: immunoSEQ multiplex PCR; the TCRdb copy retains only in-frame clones and omits some. The repertoire consists of over 100,000 clones, with around three quarters occurring once and the leading ten covering 17%. Sequences were derived from peripheral blood, sampled after recovery from COVID-19. The origin of the receptors is a human donor who had recovered from COVID-19.

CDR3 coding DNA: TGTGCCAGCAGTTACTCTAGGGGGGCGTATGAAAAACTGTTTTTT. Translating it yields CASSYSRGAYEKLFF. The chain joins TRBV6-6 to TRBJ1-4; TRBD1 is a possible D gene (6 bases). The CDR3 consists of 15 residues. With 0 bases removed from V and 6 bases from J, the gap between germline ends came to 11 bases. Looked up from germline, CDR1 is MNHNY and CDR2 is SVGAGI (reference sequence).

This clone was seen more than once but under ten times. This rearrangement joins TRBV6-5 to TRBJ2-1; D is unresolved. Deletions cut 8 bases from V and 3 bases from J, with 8 bases between. There are 12 residues in the CDR3. Germline values: CDR1 MNHEY, CDR2 SVGAGI. The DNA of the CDR3 is TGTGCCAGCTGGCGCGGCTACAATGAGCAGTTCTTC. Residues: CASWRGYNEQFF.

This clone was counted a few times. The V and J genes are TRBV6-5 and TRBJ1-6; tentatively, D is TRBD1 (6 bases). The CDR3 totals 12 residues. V lost 6 bases and J 7 bases, leaving 7 bases between the germline ends. Germline V gene lookup returns CDR1 MNHEY and CDR2 SVGAGI. The CDR3 region is CASSDRNSPLHF. For the CDR3, the DNA is TGTGCCAGCAGCGACAGGAATTCACCCCTCCACTTT.

The chain couples TRBV7-3 to TRBJ2-3; D tentatively reads TRBD1 or TRBD2 (6 bases each). This CDR3 has 15 residues. Germline V lookup: CDR1 SGHTA, CDR2 FQGTGA. Trimming took off 1 base at V and 2 bases at J, with 10 bases between the two ends. CDR3 bases: TGTGCCAGCAGCTTAAACGGGGGCTACACAGATACGCAGTATTTT. It translates to CASSLNGGYTDTQYF.

The chain employs TRBV5-1 and TRBJ2-5; D gene uncertain. Trimming took off 1 base at V and 1 base at J, with 11 bases between the two ends. Germline V gene sequence: CDR1 SGHRS, CDR2 YFSETQ. There are 15 residues in the CDR3. In nucleotides, the CDR3 is TGCGCCAGCAGCTTGTCAGCTAGTGGCCAAGAGACCCAGTACTTC. Its translation is CASSLSASGQETQYF.

This rearrangement joins TRBV5-1 to TRBJ2-1, with 9 bases lining up with TRBD2. Germline CDR1 SGHRS, CDR2 YFSETQ. V trimming: 4 bases; J trimming: 7 bases; junction bases outside the gene matches: 12. This CDR3 is 16 amino acids long. The CDR3 loop is CASSKEGTSQGNEQFF. The CDR3 DNA follows: TGCGCCAGCAGCAAGGAGGGGACTAGCCAAGGGAATGAGCAGTTCTTC.

CDR3 DNA sequence: TGCGCCAGCAGCCGCGTAGGGGGGACAGGGGGCTACACCTTC. Translated, it gives CASSRVGGTGGYTF. V and J are TRBV4-3 and TRBJ1-2; 9 nucleotides match TRBD1. This CDR3 contains 14 residues. With 4 bases clipped from V and 8 bases from J, the junction kept 8 bases outside the gene matches. CDR1 and CDR2 (germline): LGHNA, YSLEER.

This chain links TRBV28 with TRBJ1-5, with D perhaps TRBD1 (6 bases). V was cut by 8 bases and J by 6 bases, with 14 bases left in between. The germline V gene has CDR1 MDHEN and CDR2 SYDVKM. CDR3 length: 13 amino acids. The CDR3 here is CASYGGAGQPQHF. The CDR3 region has the DNA TGTGCCAGCTATGGGGGGGCAGGTCAGCCCCAGCATTTT. Combining the CDR3 with reference TRBV28 and TRBJ1-5 gives the whole variable domain DVKVTQSSRYLVKRTGEKVFLECVQDMDHENMFWYRQDPGLGLRLIYFSYDVKMKEKGDIPEGYSVSREKKERFSLILESASTNQTSMYLCASYGGAGQPQHFGDGTRLSIL.

The count of this clone is one. The CDR3 protein is CSVMGVTGTGLYEQYF. In nucleotides, the CDR3 is TGCAGCGTTATGGGGGTAACCGGGACAGGGCTATACGAGCAGTACTTC. The rearrangement links TRBV29-1 to TRBJ2-7, with TRBD1 matching over 9 bases. Germline V gives CDR1 SQVTM, CDR2 ANQGSEA. J gave up 4 bases and V 5 bases, and 15 bases lay outside the gene matches. CDR3 length: 16 residues.

The J gene is TRBJ1-1, the V gene TRBV4-1; D unresolved. The germline gives CDR1 MGHRA, CDR2 YSYEKL. The ends were cut back, 1 base at V and 0 bases at J, with 9 bases in the middle. The CDR3 extends over 15 amino acids. In nucleotides, the CDR3 is TGCGCCAGCAGCCAAGTAGGAGAAATGAACACTGAAGCTTTCTTT. Amino acids: CASSQVGEMNTEAFF.

This clone was seen more than once but under ten times. This chain joins TRBV4-1 and TRBJ1-5, with D unresolved. This CDR3 has 15 amino acids. Germline values: CDR1 MGHRA, CDR2 YSYEKL. The ends were cut back, 3 bases at V and 2 bases at J, with 11 bases in the middle. The CDR3 region is CASSQGRAGNQPQHF. CDR3 nucleotides: TGCGCCAGCAGCCAGGGGAGGGCTGGCAATCAGCCCCAGCATTTT.

The chain has TRBV28 and TRBJ2-3; no reliable D call. From germline, CDR1 is MDHEN and CDR2 SYDVKM. Trimming shortened V by 3 bases and J by 0 bases, and 7 bases separated the two germline ends. The CDR3 consists of 14 residues. The DNA for the CDR3 is TGTGCCAGCAGTTTTTTAGGGAGCACAGATACGCAGTATTTT. It codes for CASSFLGSTDTQYF.

To note about this clone: This same CDR3 is encoded by further DNA sequences in the sample. The chain uses TRBV10-3 and TRBJ2-5; D is unresolved. Between the trimmed V and J ends, which lost 4 bases and 5 bases, there was a span of 11 bases. The CDR3 totals 13 residues. Germline V gene lookup returns CDR1 ENHRY and CDR2 SYGVKD. DNA of the CDR3: TGTGCCATCAGTGTAAGGGAAAGGGAGACCCAGTACTTC. Its translation is CAISVRERETQYF.

The chain couples TRBV15 to TRBJ2-5, with TRBD2 matching over 11 bases. V was clipped by 0 bases and J by 4 bases; unmatched bases: 7. Germline V gene data show CDR1 as LNHNV and CDR2 as YYDKDF (reference sequence). The length of the CDR3 is 17 residues. CDR3 nucleotide sequence: TGTGCCACCAGCAGAGATCTCGCTAGCGGGGGGTCAGAGACCCAGTACTTC. This encodes CATSRDLASGGSETQYF.

This clone was detected only a few times. The chain uses TRBV6-2 or TRBV6-3 and TRBJ2-1, with D possibly matching TRBD2 (5 bases). Germline V gives CDR1 MNHEY, CDR2 SVGEGT. V was pared by 5 bases and J by 2 bases, with 13 bases between. The CDR3 sequence is 15 residues long. CDR3 bases: TGTGCCAGCAGTCCGGGATCAACCCCCTACAATGAGCAGTTCTTC. Protein: CASSPGSTPYNEQFF.

CDR3: CASSPISGQGSGSYEQYF. DNA for the CDR3: TGTGCCAGCAGCCCAATATCAGGACAGGGAAGCGGATCCTACGAGCAGTACTTC. The chain combines TRBV3-1 (or the pseudogene TRBV3-2) with TRBJ2-7; 8 bases map to TRBD1. In germline, CDR1 is LGHDT, CDR2 YNNKEL (reference sequence). The CDR3 loop spans 18 amino acids. V shed 4 bases and J 1 base; nucleotides not matched to a gene: 15.

V is TRBV10-3 and J is TRBJ1-1; D unresolved. Trimming left V 4 bases short and J 1 base short, with 13 bases between. CDR3 length: 15 residues. CDR1 is ENHRY, CDR2 SYGVKD, per germline. The CDR3 region has the DNA TGTGCCATCAGTGGACCCGACGGCCCGAACACTGAAGCTTTCTTT. It encodes CAISGPDGPNTEAFF.

This chain uses TRBV3-1 (or the pseudogene TRBV3-2) with TRBJ2-1; D is uncertain. V was cut by 1 base and J by 7 bases, with 11 bases left in between. CDR1 is LGHDT, CDR2 YNNKEL, per germline (reference sequence). This CDR3 spans 14 amino acids. In DNA form, the CDR3 reads TGTGCCAGCAGCCAAGGAACGTTTTCGAATGAGCAGTTCTTC. Translation: CASSQGTFSNEQFF.

This chain links TRBV7-6 with TRBJ2-1; TRBD1 matches 8 bases. V trimming: 5 bases; J trimming: 3 bases; junction bases outside the gene matches: 6. This CDR3 spans 15 amino acids. Germline V CDR1 and CDR2: SGHVS, FNYEAQ. The CDR3 sequence: CASSPQGASYNEQFF. The CDR3, as DNA: TGTGCCAGCAGCCCGCAGGGGGCAAGCTACAATGAGCAGTTCTTC.

The CDR3 protein is CASSFDGGELFF. The CDR3 bases are TGCGCCAGCAGCTTTGATGGGGGGGAGCTGTTTTTT. The chain carries TRBV5-1 and TRBJ2-2; no firm D call. With 2 bases removed from V and 8 bases from J, the gap between germline ends came to 7 bases. The CDR3 contains 12 residues. The germline gives CDR1 SGHRS, CDR2 YFSETQ.

The rearrangement joins TRBV2 to TRBJ2-6, with no clear D. CDR3 length: 14 amino acids. Germline lookup yields CDR1 SNHLY and CDR2 FYNNEI. The ends were cut back, 6 bases at V and 1 base at J, with 7 bases in the middle. As DNA, the CDR3 is TGTGCCAGCAGCCGCCAATCTGGGGCCAACGTCCTGACTTTC. As protein: CASSRQSGANVLTF.

The chain carries TRBV25-1 and TRBJ2-7; the D call may be TRBD1 or TRBD2 (6 bases each). CDR1 MGHDK and CDR2 SYGVNS come from the germline V gene. The CDR3 spans 11 residues. V lost 7 bases and J 5 bases, leaving 9 bases between the germline ends. The CDR3 sequence is CASKGEDEQYF. CDR3 nucleotide sequence: TGTGCCAGCAAGGGGGAGGACGAGCAGTACTTC.

This clone was counted between two and nine times. The chain employs TRBV4-2 and TRBJ1-5; D is uncertain. This CDR3 comprises 13 residues. The V end was cut by 0 bases, the J end by 7 bases, with 7 bases between. Germline V lookup: CDR1 LGHNA, CDR2 YNFKEQ. The CDR3 DNA sequence: TGTGCCAGCAGCCAAGATAGGGAGCAGCCCCAGCATTTT. Its protein is CASSQDREQPQHF.